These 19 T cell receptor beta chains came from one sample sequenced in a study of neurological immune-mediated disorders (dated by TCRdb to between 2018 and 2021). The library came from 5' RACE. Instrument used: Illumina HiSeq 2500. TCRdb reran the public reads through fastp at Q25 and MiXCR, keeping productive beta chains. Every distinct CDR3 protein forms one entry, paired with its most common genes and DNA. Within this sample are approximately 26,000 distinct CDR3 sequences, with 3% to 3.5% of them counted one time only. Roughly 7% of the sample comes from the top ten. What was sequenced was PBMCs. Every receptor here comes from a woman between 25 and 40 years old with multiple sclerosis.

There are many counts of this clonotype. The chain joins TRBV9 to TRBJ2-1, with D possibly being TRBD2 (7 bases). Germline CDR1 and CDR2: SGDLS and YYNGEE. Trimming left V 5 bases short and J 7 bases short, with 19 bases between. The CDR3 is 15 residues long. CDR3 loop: CASRASGAGGNEQFF. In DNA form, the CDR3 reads TGTGCCAGCAGGGCCTCGGGGGCCGGGGGGAATGAGCAGTTCTTC.

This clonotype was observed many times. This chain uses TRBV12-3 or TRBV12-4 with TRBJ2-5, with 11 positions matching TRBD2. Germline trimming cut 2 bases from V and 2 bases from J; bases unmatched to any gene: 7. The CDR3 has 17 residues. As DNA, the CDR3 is TGTGCCAGCAGTTTACTAGCGGGGGGCCTCACGCAAGAGACCCAGTACTTC. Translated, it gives CASSLLAGGLTQETQYF.

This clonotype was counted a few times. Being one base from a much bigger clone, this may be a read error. CDR3 in DNA: TGTGCCAGCATAGGGGCGGGAGGGACGTCCTACAATGAGCAGTTCTTC. Its protein product is CASIGAGGTSYNEQFF. The chain is built from TRBV28 and TRBJ2-1; 9 positions match TRBD2. The J segment lost 1 base and the V segment lost 7 bases, leaving 8 bases of the junction unmatched. This CDR3 spans 16 amino acids. The V gene's germline CDR1 is MDHEN and CDR2 SYDVKM.

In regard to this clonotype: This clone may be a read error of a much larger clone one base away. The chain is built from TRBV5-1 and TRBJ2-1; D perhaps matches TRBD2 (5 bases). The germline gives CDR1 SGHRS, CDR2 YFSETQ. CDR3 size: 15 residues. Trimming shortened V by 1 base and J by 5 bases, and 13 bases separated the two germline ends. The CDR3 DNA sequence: TGCGCCAGCAGCTTGCCTCCGGGAAAGAACAATGAGCAGTTCTTC. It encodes CASSLPPGKNNEQFF.

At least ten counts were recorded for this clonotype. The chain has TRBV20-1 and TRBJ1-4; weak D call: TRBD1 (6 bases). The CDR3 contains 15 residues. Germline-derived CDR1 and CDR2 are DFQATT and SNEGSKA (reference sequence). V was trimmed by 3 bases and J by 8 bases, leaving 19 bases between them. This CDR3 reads CSARPTRGAEEKLFF. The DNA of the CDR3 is TGCAGTGCTAGGCCGACACGGGGGGCGGAGGAAAAACTGTTTTTT.

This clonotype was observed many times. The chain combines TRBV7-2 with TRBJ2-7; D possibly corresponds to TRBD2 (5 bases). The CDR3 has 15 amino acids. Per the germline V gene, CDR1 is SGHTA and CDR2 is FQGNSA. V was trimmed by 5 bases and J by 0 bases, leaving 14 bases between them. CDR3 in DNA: TGTGCCAGCAGCCCCGGCGGAGGTTCCTCCTACGAGCAGTACTTC. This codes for CASSPGGGSSYEQYF.

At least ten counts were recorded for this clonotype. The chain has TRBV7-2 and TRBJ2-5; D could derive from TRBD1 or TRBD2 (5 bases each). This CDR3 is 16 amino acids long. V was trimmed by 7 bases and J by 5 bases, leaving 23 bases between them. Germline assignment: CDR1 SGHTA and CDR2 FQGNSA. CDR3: CASTPGRGRGWETQYF. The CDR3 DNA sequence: TGTGCCAGCACCCCGGGGCGAGGTCGCGGTTGGGAGACCCAGTACTTC.

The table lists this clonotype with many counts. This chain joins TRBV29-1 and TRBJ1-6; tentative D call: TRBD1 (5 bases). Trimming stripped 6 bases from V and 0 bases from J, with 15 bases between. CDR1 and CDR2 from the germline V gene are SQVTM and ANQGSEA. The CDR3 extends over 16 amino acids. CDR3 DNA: TGCAGCGTCGAGGGACTCCTGAGCTCCTATAATTCACCCCTCCACTTT. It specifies CSVEGLLSSYNSPLHF.

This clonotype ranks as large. CDR3 sequence (DNA): TGCAGCGTTGAGACAGGGCCTGAAGCTTTCTTT. It encodes CSVETGPEAFF. V and J are TRBV29-1 and TRBJ1-1, with 7 bases matching TRBD1. V lost 3 bases to trimming and J lost 6 bases; unmatched junction nucleotides: 1. CDR1 and CDR2 (germline): SQVTM, ANQGSEA. The CDR3 sequence is 11 residues long.

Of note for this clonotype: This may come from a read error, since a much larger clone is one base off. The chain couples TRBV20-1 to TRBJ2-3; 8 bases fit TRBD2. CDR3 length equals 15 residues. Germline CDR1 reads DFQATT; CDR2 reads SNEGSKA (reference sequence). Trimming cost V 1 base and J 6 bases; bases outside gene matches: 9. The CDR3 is CSARGGGGTADTQYF. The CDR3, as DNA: TGCAGTGCTAGAGGGGGCGGGGGGACGGCGGATACGCAGTATTTT.

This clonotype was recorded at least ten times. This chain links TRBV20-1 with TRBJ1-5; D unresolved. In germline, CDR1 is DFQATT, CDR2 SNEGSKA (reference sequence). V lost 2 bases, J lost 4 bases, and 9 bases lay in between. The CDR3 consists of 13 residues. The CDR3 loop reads CSARRHGNQPQHF. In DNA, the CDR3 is TGCAGTGCTAGAAGACACGGAAATCAGCCCCAGCATTTT.

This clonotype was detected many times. The CDR3 is CATRESNQPQHF. CDR3 DNA sequence: TGTGCCACCAGAGAAAGCAATCAGCCCCAGCATTTT. The chain joins TRBV10-3 to TRBJ1-5; D is unclear. V was trimmed by 10 bases and J by 1 base, leaving 8 bases between them. This CDR3 comprises 12 residues. CDR1 and CDR2 from the germline V gene are ENHRY and SYGVKD.

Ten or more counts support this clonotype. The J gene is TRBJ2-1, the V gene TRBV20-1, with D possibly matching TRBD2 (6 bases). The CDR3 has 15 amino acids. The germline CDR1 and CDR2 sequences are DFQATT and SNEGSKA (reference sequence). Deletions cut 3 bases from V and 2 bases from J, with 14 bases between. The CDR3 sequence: CSASKGLPTYNEQFF. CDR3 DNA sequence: TGCAGTGCTAGTAAGGGACTGCCGACCTACAATGAGCAGTTCTTC.

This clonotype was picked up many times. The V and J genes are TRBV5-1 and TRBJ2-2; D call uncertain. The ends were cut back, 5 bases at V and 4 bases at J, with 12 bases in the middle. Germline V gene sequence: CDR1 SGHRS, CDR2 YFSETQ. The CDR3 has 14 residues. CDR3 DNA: TGCGCCAGCAGGAGGTGGTTGGGCACCGGGGAGCTGTTTTTT. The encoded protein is CASRRWLGTGELFF. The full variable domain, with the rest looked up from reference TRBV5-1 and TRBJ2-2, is KAGVTQTPRYLIKTRGQQVTLSCSPISGHRSVSWYQQTPGQGLQFLFEYFSETQRNKGNFPGRFSGRQFSNSRSEMNVSTLELGDSALYLCASRRWLGTGELFFGEGSRLTVL.

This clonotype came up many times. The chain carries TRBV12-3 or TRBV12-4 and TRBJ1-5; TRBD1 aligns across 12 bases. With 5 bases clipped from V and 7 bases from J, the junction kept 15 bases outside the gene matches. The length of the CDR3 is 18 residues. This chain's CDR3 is CASSVGGDRGLGLQPQHF. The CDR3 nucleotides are TGTGCCAGCAGTGTCGGAGGGGACAGGGGGCTAGGGTTGCAGCCCCAGCATTTT.

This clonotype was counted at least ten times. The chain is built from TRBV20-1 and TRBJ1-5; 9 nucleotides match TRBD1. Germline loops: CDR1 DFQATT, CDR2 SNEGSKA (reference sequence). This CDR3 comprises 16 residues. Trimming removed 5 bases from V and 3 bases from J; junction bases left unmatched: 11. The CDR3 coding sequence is TGCAGTGCTTCATTTCCGGGACAGGGCTACAATCAGCCCCAGCATTTT. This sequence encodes CSASFPGQGYNQPQHF.

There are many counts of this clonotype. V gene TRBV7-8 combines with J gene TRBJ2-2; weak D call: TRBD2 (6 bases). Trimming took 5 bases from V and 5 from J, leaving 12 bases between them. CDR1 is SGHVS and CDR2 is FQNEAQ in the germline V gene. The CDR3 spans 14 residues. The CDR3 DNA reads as TGTGCCAGCAGCCTCTCGGGGGAGACCGGGGAGCTGTTTTTT. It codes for CASSLSGETGELFF.

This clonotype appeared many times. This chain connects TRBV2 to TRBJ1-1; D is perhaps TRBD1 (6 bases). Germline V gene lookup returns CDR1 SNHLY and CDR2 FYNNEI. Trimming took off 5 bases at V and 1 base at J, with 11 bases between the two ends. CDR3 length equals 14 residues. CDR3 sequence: CASSRMDRNTEAFF. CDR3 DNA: TGTGCCAGCAGTCGAATGGACAGGAACACTGAAGCTTTCTTT.

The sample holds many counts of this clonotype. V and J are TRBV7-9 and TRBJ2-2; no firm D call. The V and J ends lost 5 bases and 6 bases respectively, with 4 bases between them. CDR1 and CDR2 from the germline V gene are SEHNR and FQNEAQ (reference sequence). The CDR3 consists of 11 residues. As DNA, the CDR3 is TGTGCCAGCAGCCTCCCCGGGGAGCTGTTTTTT. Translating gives CASSLPGELFF.